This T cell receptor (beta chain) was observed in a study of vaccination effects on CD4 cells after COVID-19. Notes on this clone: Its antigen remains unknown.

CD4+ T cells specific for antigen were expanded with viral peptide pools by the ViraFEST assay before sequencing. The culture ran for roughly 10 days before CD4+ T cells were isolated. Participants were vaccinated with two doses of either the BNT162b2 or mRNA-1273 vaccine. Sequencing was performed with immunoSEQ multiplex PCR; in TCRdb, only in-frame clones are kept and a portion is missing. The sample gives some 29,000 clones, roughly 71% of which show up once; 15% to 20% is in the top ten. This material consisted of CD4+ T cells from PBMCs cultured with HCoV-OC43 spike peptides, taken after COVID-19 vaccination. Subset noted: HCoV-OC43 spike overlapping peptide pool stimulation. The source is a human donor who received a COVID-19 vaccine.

The CDR3 DNA follows: TGTGCCAGCAGTTTATTCGGGTACTCGAACTACGAGCAGTACTTC. It is translated as CASSLFGYSNYEQYF. V usage is TRBV27 and J usage is TRBJ2-7; D not certain. Germline loops: CDR1 MNHEY, CDR2 SMNVEV (reference sequence). V was pared by 1 base and J by 3 bases, with 13 bases between. The length of the CDR3 is 15 residues.